The rows below give T cell receptor beta chains drawn from one sample of a study of blood T cell repertoires in COVID-19. Some clones are missing from TCRdb's copy, which holds only in-frame ones; the method was immunoSEQ multiplex PCR. The top ten hold 2% to 3% of the sample, which has a few hundred thousand clones, roughly 85% seen once. Input material: peripheral blood. The source of these receptors is a woman in her seventies with COVID-19, enrolled during active disease. The CDR3 runs from the conserved cysteine through the conserved F or W. A D gene is named only where the DNA matches it firmly. Clone sizes are given selectively: once, few, many, or a class where the clone is expanded.

-	TRBV7-8	TRBJ1-1	-	CASSFNLQATVSEAFF	TGTGCCAGCAGCTTTAACCTACAGGCCACAGTCTCTGAAGCTTTCTTT
TRBD2	TRBV12-5	TRBJ2-5	-	CASGVGLEYFQETQYF	TGTGCTAGTGGAGTAGGACTAGAATATTTCCAAGAGACCCAGTACTTC
-	TRBV7-3	TRBJ2-2	-	CASSVTANTGELFF	TGTGCCAGCAGCGTGACAGCGAACACCGGGGAGCTGTTTTTT
-	TRBV19	TRBJ1-1	-	CASSINAGLWGTEAFF	TGTGCCAGTAGTATCAACGCGGGGCTTTGGGGCACTGAAGCTTTCTTT
TRBD2	TRBV18	TRBJ2-3	-	CASSRGTSLSRTDTQYF	TGTGCCAGCTCACGGGGGACTAGTCTTTCAAGGACAGATACGCAGTATTTT
-	TRBV19	TRBJ1-4	once	CASSEGREKLFF	TGTGCCAGTAGTGAGGGCAGGGAAAAACTGTTTTTT
TRBD1	TRBV30	TRBJ1-6	-	CAWRIQGGDSPLHF	TGTGCCTGGAGAATACAGGGGGGCGATTCACCCCTCCACTTT
-	TRBV30	TRBJ2-2	once	CAWSDFWTVRTGELFF	TGTGCCTGGAGCGACTTCTGGACAGTTCGCACCGGGGAGCTGTTTTTT
TRBD1	TRBV6-5	TRBJ2-2	few	CASSYSGTGGIGELFF	TGTGCCAGCAGTTACTCCGGGACAGGGGGAATCGGGGAGCTGTTTTTT
-	TRBV19	TRBJ2-2	-	CASSIGPLLAPGELFF	TGTGCCAGTAGTATAGGGCCCCTGCTAGCCCCCGGGGAGCTGTTTTTT
-	TRBV5-5	TRBJ1-2	-	CASSLGGAGRYGYTF	TGTGCCAGCAGCTTGGGCGGGGCAGGGAGATATGGCTACACCTTC
TRBD1	TRBV6-1	TRBJ1-2	-	CASSVEPGQGLEGYGYTF	TGTGCCAGCAGTGTCGAACCGGGACAGGGGCTCGAGGGTTATGGCTACACCTTC
TRBD1	TRBV27	TRBJ1-2	-	CASSRPGQGNDGYTF	TGTGCCAGCAGTCGCCCGGGACAGGGAAACGATGGCTACACCTTC
-	TRBV2	TRBJ1-5	-	CASRAGTSSNQPQHF	TGTGCCAGCAGGGCCGGGACAAGTAGCAATCAGCCCCAGCATTTT
-	TRBV2	TRBJ1-3	-	CASSVSQVPGNTIYF	TGTGCCAGCAGCGTATCACAGGTTCCTGGAAACACCATATATTTT
TRBD1	TRBV9	TRBJ1-2	-	CASSVGTGRLYGYTF	TGTGCCAGCAGCGTAGGGACAGGGAGGCTCTATGGCTACACCTTC
TRBD2	TRBV5-1	TRBJ2-7	-	CASSIRTSSYEQYF	TGCGCCAGCAGCATCAGGACTAGCTCCTACGAGCAGTACTTC
-	TRBV2	TRBJ2-7	-	CASSGQGTRYEQYF	TGTGCCAGCAGTGGGCAGGGGACGCGCTACGAGCAGTACTTC
TRBD1	TRBV7-2	TRBJ1-3	-	CASSSPGTGGRSGNTIYF	TGTGCCAGCAGCTCCCCCGGGACAGGGGGCCGATCTGGAAACACCATATATTTT
-	TRBV15	TRBJ2-7	-	CATSRLGGGYEQYF	TGTGCCACCAGCAGACTAGGGGGTGGTTACGAGCAGTACTTC
TRBD2	TRBV9	TRBJ2-3	once	CASSVVGLADTQYF	TGTGCCAGCAGCGTAGTGGGACTAGCGGATACGCAGTATTTT
TRBD1	TRBV6-5	TRBJ1-2	once	CASSRNGQGYGYTF	TGTGCCAGCAGTAGAAATGGACAGGGGTATGGCTACACCTTC